This entry lists 3 T cell receptor beta chains sequenced from one sample in a study of glioma-infiltrating T cells. Using RNA template, CDR3s of TCR alpha and beta were amplified with iRepertoire arm-PCR. One entry per CDR3 protein, called by TCRdb with MiXCR from the multiplex PCR reads. The sample has 300,000 to 450,000 distinct CDR3 sequences, less than 50% seen once. Material: glioma tissue, nonneoplastic brain tissue, or PBMCs (not recorded which). These receptors originate from a human donor with low-grade glioma or glioblastoma, undergoing nonglioma brain surgery, or in good health (not recorded which).

For this clonotype: It may be a read error: a sequence one base away is much more abundant. CDR3: CASSYSRGPEAQYF. Here the CDR3 DNA reads TGTGCCAGCAGTTACTCGAGAGGGCCAGAGGCCCAGTACTTC. The chain recombines TRBV6-2 or TRBV6-3 with TRBJ2-5; D is possibly TRBD2 (5 bases). This CDR3 contains 14 residues. Germline lookup yields CDR1 MNHEY and CDR2 SVGEGT.

This chain uses TRBV19 with TRBJ1-2; possibly TRBD1 for D (6 bases). V was clipped by 5 bases and J by 4 bases, with 17 bases between them. The V gene's germline CDR1 is LNHDA and CDR2 SQIVND (reference sequence). This CDR3 is 15 amino acids long. This CDR3 reads CASSPSDRSFYGYTF. The CDR3 DNA follows: TGTGCCAGTAGTCCGTCCGACAGGAGTTTCTATGGCTACACCTTC. Variable domain in full (rest from reference TRBV19 and TRBJ1-2): DGGITQSPKYLFRKEGQNVTLSCEQNLNHDAMYWYRQDPGQGLRLIYYSQIVNDFQKGDIAEGYSVSREKKESFPLTVTSAQKNPTAFYLCASSPSDRSFYGYTFGSGTRLTVV.

Turning to this clonotype: A read error may explain this, as a much larger clone is one base away. The chain employs TRBV27 and TRBJ2-7; D may be TRBD1 (6 bases). The CDR3 extends over 13 amino acids. Germline V gene sequence: CDR1 MNHEY, CDR2 SMNVEV (reference sequence). This CDR3 is CTSSRQDRGEQYF. As DNA, the CDR3 is TGTACCAGCAGCCGACAGGATCGGGGCGAACAGTACTTC.